A single sample is the source of the 19 T cell receptor beta chains below, sequenced in a study of T cell changes during pregnancy in multiple sclerosis. Clones were read by immunoSEQ multiplex PCR, and TCRdb kept only the in-frame ones, dropping some. The repertoire includes under 70,000 clones, 91% of them detected once, and around 2.2% sits in the top ten. The starting material was peripheral blood, obtained in the third trimester of pregnancy. The receptors were sampled from a female donor in good health, enrolled as a control in a pregnancy study.

The rearrangement uses TRBV2 and TRBJ2-7; D is perhaps TRBD1 (6 bases). CDR3 length: 15 residues. Per the germline V gene, CDR1 is SNHLY and CDR2 is FYNNEI. The V end was cut by 7 bases, the J end by 0 bases, with 16 bases between. The CDR3 nucleotides are TGTGCCAGCACCGTAGGGACATCACTCTCCTACGAGCAGTACTTC. It translates to CASTVGTSLSYEQYF.

The V and J genes are TRBV19 and TRBJ2-7; TRBD1 matches at 8 bases. This CDR3 region has 13 residues. Germline-derived CDR1 and CDR2 are LNHDA and SQIVND (reference sequence). V lost 4 bases to trimming and J lost 6 bases; unmatched junction nucleotides: 5. CDR3 coding DNA: TGTGCCAGTAGTACGGACAGGGTGCGCGAGCAGTACTTC. It yields the protein CASSTDRVREQYF.

The CDR3 is CASRVAGQSYEQYF. Here the CDR3 DNA reads TGTGCCAGCAGAGTAGCGGGACAAAGCTACGAGCAGTACTTC. This chain connects TRBV5-4 to TRBJ2-7; 8 nucleotides line up with TRBD2. The CDR3 sequence is 14 residues long. The J segment lost 3 bases and the V segment lost 5 bases, leaving 7 bases of the junction unmatched. CDR1 is SGHNT, CDR2 YYREEE, per germline (reference sequence). The full variable domain, rest sourced from reference TRBV5-4 and TRBJ2-7, is ETGVTQSPTHLIKTRGQQVTLRCSSQSGHNTVSWYQQALGQGPQFIFQYYREEENGRGNFPPRFSGLQFPNYSSELNVNALELDDSALYLCASRVAGQSYEQYFGPGTRLTVT.

The rearrangement uses TRBV9 and TRBJ1-1; 9 bases are shared with TRBD1. CDR1 and CDR2 from the germline V gene are SGDLS and YYNGEE. V dropped 4 bases and J dropped 3; count of bases not matched to a gene: 13. This CDR3 has 17 residues. CDR3 in amino acids: CASSLNRDRVDHTEAFF. As DNA, the CDR3 is TGTGCCAGCAGCTTGAACCGGGACAGGGTTGACCACACTGAAGCTTTCTTT.

This clone occurred once. The chain has TRBV4-1 and TRBJ2-1, with D unresolved. Germline V lookup: CDR1 MGHRA, CDR2 YSYEKL. The CDR3 is made up of 13 amino acids. Trimming took 1 base from V and 8 from J, leaving 9 bases between them. CDR3 sequence: CASSQGMGDEQFF. In nucleotides, the CDR3 is TGCGCCAGCAGCCAAGGAATGGGCGATGAGCAGTTCTTC.

This rearrangement joins TRBV12-5 to TRBJ1-2; 7 nucleotides line up with TRBD1. Germline assignment: CDR1 LGHNT and CDR2 FRNRAP. V lost 2 bases, J lost 8 bases, and 8 bases stayed unmatched. The CDR3 totals 14 residues. CDR3 coding DNA: TGTGCTAGTGGTTTGCGGGACAGTTTTAGCGGCTACACCTTC. Translating gives CASGLRDSFSGYTF.

This chain uses TRBV7-9 with TRBJ2-7; TRBD1 matches at 7 bases. Germline V gives CDR1 SEHNR, CDR2 FQNEAQ (reference sequence). The CDR3 runs to 15 residues. After removal of 5 bases from V and 3 bases from J, the junction contained 10 bases not matched to a gene. This chain's CDR3 is CASSDSTGLRYEQYF. The CDR3 DNA sequence: TGTGCCAGCAGCGACTCGACAGGGCTGCGCTACGAGCAGTACTTC.

The V call is TRBV5-5, the J call TRBJ2-3; no clear D gene. Germline-derived CDR1 and CDR2 are SGHKS and YYEKEE (reference sequence). This CDR3 comprises 16 residues. V lost 3 bases and J lost 1, with 15 bases in between. Here the CDR3 reads CASSSQGVSGTDTQYF. The CDR3 bases are TGTGCCAGCAGCTCCCAAGGAGTGTCTGGCACAGATACGCAGTATTTT.

The chain recombines TRBV19 with TRBJ1-5; D uncertain. V was cut by 0 bases and J by 0 bases, with 12 bases left in between. The CDR3 sequence is 17 residues long. Germline V gene lookup returns CDR1 LNHDA and CDR2 SQIVND (reference sequence). CDR3 sequence reads: CASSIDSQTYSNQPQHF. The CDR3 DNA reads TGTGCCAGTAGTATAGATAGCCAGACCTATAGCAATCAGCCCCAGCATTTT. Full variable domain (missing parts from reference TRBV19 and TRBJ1-5): DGGITQSPKYLFRKEGQNVTLSCEQNLNHDAMYWYRQDPGQGLRLIYYSQIVNDFQKGDIAEGYSVSREKKESFPLTVTSAQKNPTAFYLCASSIDSQTYSNQPQHFGDGTRLSIL.

This clone came up once. The V call is TRBV7-2, the J call TRBJ2-1; maybe TRBD2 (6 bases). V was clipped by 3 bases and J by 3 bases, with 21 bases between them. The CDR3 runs 18 residues. Germline CDR1 reads SGHTA; CDR2 reads FQGNSA. CDR3 sequence reads: CASSFRRAGSGSYNEQFF. DNA for the CDR3: TGTGCCAGCAGCTTCAGGAGGGCAGGGAGTGGCAGCTACAATGAGCAGTTCTTC.

J is TRBJ2-1 and V is TRBV10-3; 11 bases agree with TRBD1. The CDR3 contains 13 residues. V lost 11 bases to trimming and J lost 9 bases; unmatched junction nucleotides: 9. Germline-derived CDR1 and CDR2 are ENHRY and SYGVKD. The CDR3: CAARGTGGAEQFF. CDR3 coding DNA: TGTGCCGCACGAGGGACAGGGGGTGCTGAGCAGTTCTTC.

This sequence joins TRBV11-2 and TRBJ1-1, with TRBD1 identical over 7 bases. This CDR3 has 14 amino acids. Germline loops: CDR1 SGHAT, CDR2 FQNNGV. V lost 4 bases, J lost 4 bases, and 6 bases stayed unmatched. The CDR3 nucleotides read TGTGCCAGCAGCTGGAACAGGGGTGGCACTGAAGCTTTCTTT. Protein: CASSWNRGGTEAFF.

The rearrangement joins TRBV28 to TRBJ2-1; 9 bases are shared with TRBD2. J gave up 8 bases and V 3 bases, and 8 bases lay outside the gene matches. Germline V gene sequence: CDR1 MDHEN, CDR2 SYDVKM. There are 15 residues in the CDR3. The CDR3 reads CASSFRSSGSYEQFF. The CDR3 nucleotides read TGTGCCAGCAGTTTCCGGAGTAGCGGGAGTTATGAGCAGTTCTTC. The full variable domain, rest sourced from reference TRBV28 and TRBJ2-1, is DVKVTQSSRYLVKRTGEKVFLECVQDMDHENMFWYRQDPGLGLRLIYFSYDVKMKEKGDIPEGYSVSREKKERFSLILESASTNQTSMYLCASSFRSSGSYEQFFGPGTRLTVL.

The V and J genes are TRBV9 and TRBJ2-3, with 7 nucleotides matching TRBD2. The CDR3 is made up of 15 amino acids. Germline V lookup: CDR1 SGDLS, CDR2 YYNGEE. Germline trimming cut 3 bases from V and 0 bases from J; bases unmatched to any gene: 4. In DNA form, the CDR3 reads TGTGCCAGCAGCGAAGCGGGGATGAGCACAGATACGCAGTATTTT. It codes for CASSEAGMSTDTQYF.

V usage is TRBV2 and J usage is TRBJ2-1; D might be TRBD2 (5 bases). Trimming shortened V by 6 bases and J by 0 bases, and 6 bases separated the two germline ends. The CDR3 contains 13 residues. The germline V gene has CDR1 SNHLY and CDR2 FYNNEI. CDR3: CASSSGSYNEQFF. CDR3 in DNA: TGTGCCAGCAGCAGCGGCTCCTACAATGAGCAGTTCTTC.

The rearrangement joins TRBV13 to TRBJ2-7; TRBD2 agrees at 7 bases. CDR3 length: 14 residues. Looked up from germline, CDR1 is PRHDT and CDR2 is FYEKMQ (reference sequence). Unmatched junction bases numbered 3, after V lost 0 bases and J lost 4 bases. CDR3 loop: CASSLGGRKYEQYF. CDR3 in DNA: TGTGCCAGCAGCTTAGGCGGGAGGAAGTACGAGCAGTACTTC.

The chain uses TRBV4-1 and TRBJ1-6; D gene ambiguous. V lost 11 bases, J lost 0 bases, and 17 bases lay in between. Germline CDR1 is MGHRA and CDR2 is YSYEKL. The CDR3 is 16 residues long. DNA for the CDR3: TGCGCCGTACCGTTCGAGGAGAGCTCCTATAATTCACCCCTCCACTTT. Translated: CAVPFEESSYNSPLHF.

The gene calls are TRBV6-4 and TRBJ1-4; the D gene is possibly TRBD1 (5 bases). V was trimmed by 4 bases and J by 5 bases, leaving 14 bases between them. In germline, CDR1 is MRHNA, CDR2 SNTAGT. The CDR3 sequence is 15 residues long. Written as DNA, the CDR3 is TGTGCCAGCAGTGCTTCGACAGAAATAAATGAAAAACTGTTTTTT. This translates into CASSASTEINEKLFF.

This chain connects TRBV15 to TRBJ2-3; D perhaps matches TRBD1 (5 bases). Germline V gene sequence: CDR1 LNHNV, CDR2 YYDKDF (reference sequence). There are 14 residues in the CDR3. The germline V and J ends were trimmed by 0 bases and 2 bases, with 6 bases remaining between them. CDR3: CATSRDRATDTQYF. The CDR3 DNA is TGTGCCACCAGCAGAGACAGGGCCACAGATACGCAGTATTTT.